The 4 T cell receptor beta chains below were found in one sample sequenced in a study of blood T cells in healthy people across ages. PCR was performed a second time for roughly 7 to 12 cycles using a sample-barcoded 5' primer and a J-beta primer mix. TCRdb called the 5' RACE reads again in MiXCR, with one record for every CDR3 protein. The table records just under 750,000 distinct CDR3 sequences, 20% to 25% of them present only once. The sample taken for sequencing was blood. The source of these receptors is a man aged 65 to 85 in good health.

The CDR3 nucleotides are TGTGCCAGCAGCTCGGGACTAACGGGAGAGACCCAGTACTTC. Residues: CASSSGLTGETQYF. The J gene is TRBJ2-5, the V gene TRBV7-2; TRBD2 matches 7 bases. This CDR3 comprises 14 residues. After removal of 4 bases from V and 4 bases from J, the junction contained 6 bases not matched to a gene. Looked up from germline, CDR1 is SGHTA and CDR2 is FQGNSA.

This clonotype was seen a handful of times. This chain joins TRBV4-2 and TRBJ1-1; D call uncertain. CDR1 is LGHNA, CDR2 YNFKEQ, per germline. Trimming pared 0 bases from V and 4 bases from J, leaving 12 bases between. This CDR3 is built from 15 residues. DNA for the CDR3: TGTGCCAGCAGCCAAGATTGGGGAGGGAGCACTGAAGCTTTCTTT. Its translation: CASSQDWGGSTEAFF.

The chain is built from TRBV6-6 and TRBJ2-7, with D perhaps TRBD1 (6 bases). The germline V and J ends were trimmed by 10 bases and 6 bases, with 13 bases remaining between them. The germline V gene encodes CDR1 MNHNY and CDR2 SVGAGI (reference sequence). The CDR3 contains 11 residues. The CDR3 coding sequence is TGTGCCACGGTGACAGGCCCCGAGCAGTACTTC. It yields the protein CATVTGPEQYF.

This clonotype was seen a handful of times. The chain combines TRBV10-1 with TRBJ2-3; 9 nucleotides align to TRBD2. V dropped 2 bases and J dropped 2; count of bases not matched to a gene: 11. The CDR3 contains 18 residues. Germline assignment: CDR1 WNHNN and CDR2 SYGVQD (reference sequence). In DNA, the CDR3 is TGCGCCAGCAGTGAGACAGCGGGGGGTCTCCGCGACACAGATACGCAGTATTTT. Its protein is CASSETAGGLRDTDTQYF.